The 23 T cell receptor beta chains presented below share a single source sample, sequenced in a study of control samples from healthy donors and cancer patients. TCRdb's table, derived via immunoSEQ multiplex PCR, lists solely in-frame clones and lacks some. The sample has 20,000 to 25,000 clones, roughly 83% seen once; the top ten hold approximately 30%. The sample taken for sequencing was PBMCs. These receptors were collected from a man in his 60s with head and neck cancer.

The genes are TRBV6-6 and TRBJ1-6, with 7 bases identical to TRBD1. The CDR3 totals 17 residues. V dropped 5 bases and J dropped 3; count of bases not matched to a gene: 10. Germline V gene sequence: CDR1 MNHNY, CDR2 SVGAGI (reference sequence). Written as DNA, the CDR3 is TGTGCCAGCAGTCTGGCACAGGGACAGCGCTATAATTCACCCCTCCACTTT. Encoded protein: CASSLAQGQRYNSPLHF.

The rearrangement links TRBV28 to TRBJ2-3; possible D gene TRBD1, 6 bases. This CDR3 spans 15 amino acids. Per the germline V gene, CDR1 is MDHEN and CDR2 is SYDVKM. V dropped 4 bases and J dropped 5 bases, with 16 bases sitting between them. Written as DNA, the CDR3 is TGTGCCAGCAGTTCAAGGGGGAGTCGGAGAGATACGCAGTATTTT. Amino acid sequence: CASSSRGSRRDTQYF.

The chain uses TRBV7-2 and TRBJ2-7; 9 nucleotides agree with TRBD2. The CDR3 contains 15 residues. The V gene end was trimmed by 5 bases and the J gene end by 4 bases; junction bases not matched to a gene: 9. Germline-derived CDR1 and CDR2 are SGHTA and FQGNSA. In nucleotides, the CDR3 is TGTGCCAGCAGCACATCGGGGGCGGGAGGGTACGAGCAGTACTTC. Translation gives CASSTSGAGGYEQYF.

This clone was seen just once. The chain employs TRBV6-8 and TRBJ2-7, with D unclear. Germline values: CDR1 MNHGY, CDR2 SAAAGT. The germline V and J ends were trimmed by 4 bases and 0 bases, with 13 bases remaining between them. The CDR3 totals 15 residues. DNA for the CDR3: TGTGCCAGCAGTTGCCTTTACTCGAGCTCCTACGAGCAGTACTTC. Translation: CASSCLYSSSYEQYF.

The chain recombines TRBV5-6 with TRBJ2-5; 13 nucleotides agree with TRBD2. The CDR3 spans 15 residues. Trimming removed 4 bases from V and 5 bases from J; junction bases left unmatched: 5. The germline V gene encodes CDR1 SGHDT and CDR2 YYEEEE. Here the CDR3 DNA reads TGTGCCAGCAGCAGACTAGCGGGGGGCCGGGAGACCCAGTACTTC. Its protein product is CASSRLAGGRETQYF.

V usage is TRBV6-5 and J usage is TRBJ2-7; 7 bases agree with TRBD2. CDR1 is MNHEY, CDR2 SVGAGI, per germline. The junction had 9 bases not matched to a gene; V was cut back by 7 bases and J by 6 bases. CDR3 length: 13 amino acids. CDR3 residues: CASTREGVGEQYF. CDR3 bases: TGTGCCAGCACCAGGGAGGGCGTGGGCGAGCAGTACTTC.

This CDR3 is CASSLAGLPTDTQYF. CDR3 coding DNA: TGTGCCAGCAGCTTAGCGGGACTGCCCACAGATACGCAGTATTTT. The genes are TRBV7-8 and TRBJ2-3, with D possibly matching TRBD2 (6 bases). Germline-derived CDR1 and CDR2 are SGHVS and FQNEAQ. V was shortened by 0 bases and J by 2 bases, with 9 bases between the two germline ends. This CDR3 has 15 amino acids.

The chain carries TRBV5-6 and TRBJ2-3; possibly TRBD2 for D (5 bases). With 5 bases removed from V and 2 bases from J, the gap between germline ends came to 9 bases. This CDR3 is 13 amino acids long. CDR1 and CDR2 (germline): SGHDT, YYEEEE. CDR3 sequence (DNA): TGTGCCAGCAGTCGGACTGACACAGATACGCAGTATTTT. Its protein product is CASSRTDTDTQYF.

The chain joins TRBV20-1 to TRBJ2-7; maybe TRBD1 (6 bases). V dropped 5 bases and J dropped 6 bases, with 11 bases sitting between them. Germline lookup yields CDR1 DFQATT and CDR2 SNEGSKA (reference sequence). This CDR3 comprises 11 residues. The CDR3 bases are TGCAGTGCTGTACAGGGCGGCGAGCAGTACTTC. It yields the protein CSAVQGGEQYF.

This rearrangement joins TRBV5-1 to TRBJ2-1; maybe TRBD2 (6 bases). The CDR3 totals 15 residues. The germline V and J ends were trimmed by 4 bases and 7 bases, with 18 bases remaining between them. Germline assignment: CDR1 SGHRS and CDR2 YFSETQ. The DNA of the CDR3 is TGCGCCAGCAGCCCCAACGGGGGATCGTCGAATGAGCAGTTCTTC. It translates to CASSPNGGSSNEQFF.

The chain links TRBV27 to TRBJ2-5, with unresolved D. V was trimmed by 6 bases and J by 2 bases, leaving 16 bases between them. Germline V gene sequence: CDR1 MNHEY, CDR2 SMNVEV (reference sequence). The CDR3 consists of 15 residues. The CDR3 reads CASRVAPTRQETQYF. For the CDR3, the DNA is TGTGCCAGCAGAGTTGCCCCGACCAGGCAAGAGACCCAGTACTTC.

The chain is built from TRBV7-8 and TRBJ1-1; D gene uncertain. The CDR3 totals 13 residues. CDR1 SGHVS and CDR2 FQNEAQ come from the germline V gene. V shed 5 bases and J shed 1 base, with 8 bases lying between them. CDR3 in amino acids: CASSLGRNTEAFF. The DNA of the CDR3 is TGTGCCAGCAGCCTGGGTCGGAACACTGAAGCTTTCTTT.

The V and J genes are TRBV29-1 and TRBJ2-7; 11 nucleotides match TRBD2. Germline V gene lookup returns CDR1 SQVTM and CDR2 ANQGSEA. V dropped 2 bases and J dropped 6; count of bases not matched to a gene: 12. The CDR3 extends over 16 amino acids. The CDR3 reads CSVERVTSGRLGEQYF. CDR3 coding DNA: TGCAGCGTTGAAAGGGTTACTAGCGGGAGACTAGGCGAGCAGTACTTC.

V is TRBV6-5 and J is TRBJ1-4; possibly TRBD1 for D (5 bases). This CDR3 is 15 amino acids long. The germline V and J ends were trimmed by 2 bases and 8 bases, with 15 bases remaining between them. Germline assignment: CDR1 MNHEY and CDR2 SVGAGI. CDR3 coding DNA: TGTGCCAGCAGTTACCTTGGGGGGTCTTTGGAAAAACTGTTTTTT. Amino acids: CASSYLGGSLEKLFF.

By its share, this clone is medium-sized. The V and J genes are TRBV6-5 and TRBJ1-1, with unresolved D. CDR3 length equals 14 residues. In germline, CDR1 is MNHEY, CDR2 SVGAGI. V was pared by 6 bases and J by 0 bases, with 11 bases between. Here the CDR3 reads CASSLQRMNTEAFF. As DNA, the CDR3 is TGTGCCAGCAGCTTACAGAGAATGAACACTGAAGCTTTCTTT.

The CDR3 DNA reads as TGTGCCAGTAGTATCGGCGCGGGAGAGGCCGATACGCAGTATTTT. Amino acids: CASSIGAGEADTQYF. The rearrangement joins TRBV19 to TRBJ2-3, with TRBD2 matching 7 bases. CDR3 size: 15 residues. CDR1 is LNHDA and CDR2 is SQIVND in the germline V gene (reference sequence). Trimming cost V 3 bases and J 6 bases; bases outside gene matches: 9.

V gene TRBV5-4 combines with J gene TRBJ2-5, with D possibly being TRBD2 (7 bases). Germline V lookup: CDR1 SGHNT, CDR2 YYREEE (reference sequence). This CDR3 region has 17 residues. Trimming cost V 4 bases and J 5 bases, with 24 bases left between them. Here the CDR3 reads CASSLGGATPHRETQYF. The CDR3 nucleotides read TGTGCCAGCAGCCTTGGGGGGGCAACCCCTCATCGGGAGACCCAGTACTTC.

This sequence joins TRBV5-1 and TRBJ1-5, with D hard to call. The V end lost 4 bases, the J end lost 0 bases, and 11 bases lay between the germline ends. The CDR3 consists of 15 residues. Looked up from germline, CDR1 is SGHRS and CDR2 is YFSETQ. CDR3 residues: CASSPNTNSNQPQHF. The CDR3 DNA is TGCGCCAGCAGCCCGAATACGAATAGCAATCAGCCCCAGCATTTT.

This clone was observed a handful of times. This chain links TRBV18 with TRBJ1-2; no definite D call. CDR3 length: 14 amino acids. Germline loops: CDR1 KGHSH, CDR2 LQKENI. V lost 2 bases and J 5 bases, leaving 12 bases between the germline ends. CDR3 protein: CASSPVYEGYGYTF. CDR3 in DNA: TGTGCCAGCTCACCAGTTTACGAGGGATATGGCTACACCTTC.

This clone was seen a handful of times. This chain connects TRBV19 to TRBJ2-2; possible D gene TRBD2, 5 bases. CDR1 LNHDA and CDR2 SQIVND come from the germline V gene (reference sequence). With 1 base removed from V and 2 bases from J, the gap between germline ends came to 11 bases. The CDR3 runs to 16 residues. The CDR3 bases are TGTGCCAGTAGTATAGCGGGCGGGCTTAACACCGGGGAGCTGTTTTTT. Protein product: CASSIAGGLNTGELFF. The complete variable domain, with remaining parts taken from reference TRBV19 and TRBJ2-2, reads DGGITQSPKYLFRKEGQNVTLSCEQNLNHDAMYWYRQDPGQGLRLIYYSQIVNDFQKGDIAEGYSVSREKKESFPLTVTSAQKNPTAFYLCASSIAGGLNTGELFFGEGSRLTVL.

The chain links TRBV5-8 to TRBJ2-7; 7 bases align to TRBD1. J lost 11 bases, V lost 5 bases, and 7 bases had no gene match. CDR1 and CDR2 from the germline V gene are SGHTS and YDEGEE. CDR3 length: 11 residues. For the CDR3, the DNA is TGTGCCAGCAGAAGGACAGGTTGGGAGTACTTC. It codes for CASRRTGWEYF.

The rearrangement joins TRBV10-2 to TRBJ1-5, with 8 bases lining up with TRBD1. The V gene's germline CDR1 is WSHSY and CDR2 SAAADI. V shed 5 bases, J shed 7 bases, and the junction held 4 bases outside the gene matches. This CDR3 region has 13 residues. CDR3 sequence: CASSFGQGQPQHF. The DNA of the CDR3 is TGCGCCAGCAGTTTCGGACAGGGACAGCCCCAGCATTTT.

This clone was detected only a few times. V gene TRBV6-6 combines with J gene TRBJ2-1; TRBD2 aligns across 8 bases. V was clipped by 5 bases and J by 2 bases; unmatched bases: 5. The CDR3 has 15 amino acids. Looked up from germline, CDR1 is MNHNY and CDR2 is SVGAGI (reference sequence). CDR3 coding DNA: TGTGCCAGCAGTCCGGGACTAGGTACCTACAATGAGCAGTTCTTC. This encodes CASSPGLGTYNEQFF.